This TCR beta chain was identified in a study of shared clonotypes between healthy human individuals. General study results and limits: Among the subsets, naive ones generally showed larger estimated richness than memory ones. A reduction in generation probabilities was seen for non-shared clonotypes relative to those shared by all four donors.

On this clone itself: As yet, its antigen is unknown.

The V segment lost 6 bases and the J segment 4 bases; nucleotides outside the gene matches: 5. Per the germline V gene, CDR1 is MDHEN and CDR2 is SYDVKM. The CDR3 contains 14 residues. Using immunoSEQ multiplex PCR, the repertoire was profiled, and TCRdb retains in-frame clones only, with some absent. The table shows about 600,000 clones, with less than 97% occurring only once. It was CD45RO-negative cells, positively selected for CCR7, that made up naive CD8 cells, with terminally differentiated effector memory CD45RA+ cells excluded. The receptor was isolated from a woman between 25 and 40 years old in good health. This rearrangement joins TRBV28 to TRBJ1-5; 8 bases line up with TRBD1. Sequenced sample: naive CD8+ T cells sorted from blood. The CDR3 loop reads CASRGDRWNQPQHF. In DNA, the CDR3 is TGTGCCAGCAGAGGGGACAGGTGGAATCAGCCCCAGCATTTT. Using reference TRBV28 and TRBJ1-5 for the parts outside the CDR3, the full variable domain is DVKVTQSSRYLVKRTGEKVFLECVQDMDHENMFWYRQDPGLGLRLIYFSYDVKMKEKGDIPEGYSVSREKKERFSLILESASTNQTSMYLCASRGDRWNQPQHFGDGTRLSIL.